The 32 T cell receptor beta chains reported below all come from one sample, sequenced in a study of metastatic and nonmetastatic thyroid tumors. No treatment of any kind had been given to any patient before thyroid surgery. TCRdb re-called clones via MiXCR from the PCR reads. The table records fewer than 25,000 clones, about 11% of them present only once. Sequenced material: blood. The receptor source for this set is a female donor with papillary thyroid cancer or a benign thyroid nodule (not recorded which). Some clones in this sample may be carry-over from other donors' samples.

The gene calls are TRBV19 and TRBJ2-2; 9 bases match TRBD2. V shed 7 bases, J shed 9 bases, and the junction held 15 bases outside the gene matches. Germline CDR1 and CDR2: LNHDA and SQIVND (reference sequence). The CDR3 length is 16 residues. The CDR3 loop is CASTPHSGGWGRELFF. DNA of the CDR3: TGTGCCAGTACCCCACATAGCGGGGGCTGGGGCAGGGAGCTGTTTTTT.

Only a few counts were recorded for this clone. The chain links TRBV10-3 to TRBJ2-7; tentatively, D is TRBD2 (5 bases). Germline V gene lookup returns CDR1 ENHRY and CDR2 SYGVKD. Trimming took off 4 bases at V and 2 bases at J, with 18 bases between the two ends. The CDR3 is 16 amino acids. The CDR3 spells CAISGKRETNAYEQYF. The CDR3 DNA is TGTGCCATCAGTGGAAAAAGGGAGACAAACGCCTACGAGCAGTACTTC.

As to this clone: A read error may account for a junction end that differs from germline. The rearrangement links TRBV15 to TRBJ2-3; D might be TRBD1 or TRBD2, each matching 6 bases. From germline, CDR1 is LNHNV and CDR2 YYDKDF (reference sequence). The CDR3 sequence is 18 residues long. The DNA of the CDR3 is TGTGCCATCAGCAGAGACCTTGGAGGGGGTTTAAGCGCAGATACGCAGTATTTT. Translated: CAISRDLGGGLSADTQYF.

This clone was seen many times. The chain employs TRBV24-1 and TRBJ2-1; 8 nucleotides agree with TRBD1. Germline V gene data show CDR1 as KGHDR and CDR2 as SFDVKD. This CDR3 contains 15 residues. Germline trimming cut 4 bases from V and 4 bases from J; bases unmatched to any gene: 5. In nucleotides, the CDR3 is TGTGCCACCAGTGAATCCGGGACAGGTTACAATGAGCAGTTCTTC. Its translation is CATSESGTGYNEQFF.

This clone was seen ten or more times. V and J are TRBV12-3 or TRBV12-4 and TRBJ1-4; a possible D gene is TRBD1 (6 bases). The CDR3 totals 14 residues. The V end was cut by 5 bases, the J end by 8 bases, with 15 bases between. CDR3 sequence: CASSPLRGGEKLFF. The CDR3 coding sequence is TGTGCCAGCAGTCCCCTCAGGGGAGGAGAAAAACTGTTTTTT.

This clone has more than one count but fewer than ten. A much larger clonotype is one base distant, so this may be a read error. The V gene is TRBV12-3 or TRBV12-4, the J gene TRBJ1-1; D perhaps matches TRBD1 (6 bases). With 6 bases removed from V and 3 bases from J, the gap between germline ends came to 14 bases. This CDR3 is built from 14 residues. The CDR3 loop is CASSPTGMDTEAFF. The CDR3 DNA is TGTGCCAGCAGCCCCACAGGGATGGACACTGAAGCTTTCTTT.

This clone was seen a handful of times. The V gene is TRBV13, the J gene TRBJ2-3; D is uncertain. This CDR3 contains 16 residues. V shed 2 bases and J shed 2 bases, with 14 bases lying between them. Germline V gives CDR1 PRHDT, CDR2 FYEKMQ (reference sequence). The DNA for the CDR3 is TGTGCCAGCAGCTTACGAACCAGTTCGGACACAGATACGCAGTATTTT. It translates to CASSLRTSSDTDTQYF.

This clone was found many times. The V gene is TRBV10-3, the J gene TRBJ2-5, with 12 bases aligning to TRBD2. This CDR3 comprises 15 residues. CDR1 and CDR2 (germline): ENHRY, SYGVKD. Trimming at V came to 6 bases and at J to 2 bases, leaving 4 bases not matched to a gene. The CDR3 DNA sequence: TGTGCCATCAGGGGGACTAGCGGGCAACAAGAGACCCAGTACTTC. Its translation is CAIRGTSGQQETQYF.

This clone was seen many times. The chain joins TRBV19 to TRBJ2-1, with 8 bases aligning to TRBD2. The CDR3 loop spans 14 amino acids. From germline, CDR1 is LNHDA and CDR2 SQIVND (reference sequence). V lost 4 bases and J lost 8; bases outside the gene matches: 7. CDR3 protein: CASSTSGTRDEQFF. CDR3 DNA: TGTGCCAGTAGTACATCCGGGACTAGGGATGAGCAGTTCTTC.

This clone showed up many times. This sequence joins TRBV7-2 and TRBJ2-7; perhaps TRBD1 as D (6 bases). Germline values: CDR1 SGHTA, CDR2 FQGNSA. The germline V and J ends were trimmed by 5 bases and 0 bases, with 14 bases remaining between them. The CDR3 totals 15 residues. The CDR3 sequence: CASSDRDKLSYEQYF. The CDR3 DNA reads TGTGCCAGCAGCGACCGGGACAAACTCTCCTACGAGCAGTACTTC.

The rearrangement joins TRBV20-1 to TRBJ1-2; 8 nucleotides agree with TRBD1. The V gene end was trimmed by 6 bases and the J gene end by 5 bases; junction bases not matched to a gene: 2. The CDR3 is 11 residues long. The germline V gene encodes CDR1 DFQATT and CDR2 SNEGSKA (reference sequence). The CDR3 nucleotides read TGCAGTGCCCGGACAGGGTATGGCTACACCTTC. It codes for CSARTGYGYTF.

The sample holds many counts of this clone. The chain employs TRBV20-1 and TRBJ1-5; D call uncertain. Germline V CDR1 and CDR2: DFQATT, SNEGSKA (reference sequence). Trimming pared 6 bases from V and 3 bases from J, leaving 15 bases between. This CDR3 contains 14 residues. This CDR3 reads CSAQSATFNQPQHF. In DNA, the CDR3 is TGCAGTGCGCAGAGCGCCACATTCAATCAGCCCCAGCATTTT.

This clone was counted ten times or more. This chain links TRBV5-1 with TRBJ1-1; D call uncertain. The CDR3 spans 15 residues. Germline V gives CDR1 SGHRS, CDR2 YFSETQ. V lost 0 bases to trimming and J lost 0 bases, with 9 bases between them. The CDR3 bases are TGCGCCAGCAGCTTGGACCCAGACTTGAACACTGAAGCTTTCTTT. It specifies CASSLDPDLNTEAFF.

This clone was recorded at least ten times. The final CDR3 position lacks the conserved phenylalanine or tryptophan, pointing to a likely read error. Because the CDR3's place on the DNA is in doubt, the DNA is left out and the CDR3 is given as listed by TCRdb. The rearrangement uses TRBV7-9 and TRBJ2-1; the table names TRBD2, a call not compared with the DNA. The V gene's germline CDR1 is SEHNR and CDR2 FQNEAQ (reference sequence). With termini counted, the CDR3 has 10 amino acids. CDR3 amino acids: CASSLEVLAG.

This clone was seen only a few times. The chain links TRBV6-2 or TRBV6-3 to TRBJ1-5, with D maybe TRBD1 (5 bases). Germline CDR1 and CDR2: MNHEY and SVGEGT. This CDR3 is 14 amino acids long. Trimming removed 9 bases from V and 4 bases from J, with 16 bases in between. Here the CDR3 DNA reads TGTGCCAGAGAACGGGGAGGGGAAAATCAGCCCCAGCATTTT. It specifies CARERGGENQPQHF.

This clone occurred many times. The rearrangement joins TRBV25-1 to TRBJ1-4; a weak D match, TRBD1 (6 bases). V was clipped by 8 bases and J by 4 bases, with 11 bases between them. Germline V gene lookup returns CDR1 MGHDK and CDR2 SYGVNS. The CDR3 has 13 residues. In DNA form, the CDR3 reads TGTGCCAGCGAGGACAGTTATAATGAAAAACTGTTTTTT. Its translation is CASEDSYNEKLFF. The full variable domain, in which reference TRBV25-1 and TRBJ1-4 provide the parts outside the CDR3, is EADIYQTPRYLVIGTGKKITLECSQTMGHDKMYWYQQDPGMELHLIHYSYGVNSTEKGDLSSESTVSRIRTEHFPLTLESARPSHTSQYLCASEDSYNEKLFFGSGTQLSVL.

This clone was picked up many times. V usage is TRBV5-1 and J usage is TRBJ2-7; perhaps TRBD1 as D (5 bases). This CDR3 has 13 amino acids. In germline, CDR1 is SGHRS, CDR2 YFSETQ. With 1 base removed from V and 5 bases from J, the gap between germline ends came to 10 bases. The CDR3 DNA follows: TGCGCCAGCAGCTTGCAGGGTGCTCACGAGCAGTACTTC. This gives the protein CASSLQGAHEQYF.

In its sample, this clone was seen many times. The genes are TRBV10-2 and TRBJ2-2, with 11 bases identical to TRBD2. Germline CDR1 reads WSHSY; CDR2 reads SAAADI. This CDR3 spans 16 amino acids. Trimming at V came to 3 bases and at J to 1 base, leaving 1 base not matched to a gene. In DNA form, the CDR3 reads TGCGCCAGCAGTGAACTAGCGGGAGTGAACACCGGGGAGCTGTTTTTT. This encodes CASSELAGVNTGELFF.

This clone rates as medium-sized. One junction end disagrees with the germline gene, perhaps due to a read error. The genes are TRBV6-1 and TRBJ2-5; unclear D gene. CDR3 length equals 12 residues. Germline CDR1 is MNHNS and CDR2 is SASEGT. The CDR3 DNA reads TGTGCCAGCAGGTCTCCGCAAGGGACCCAGTACTTC. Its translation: CASRSPQGTQYF.

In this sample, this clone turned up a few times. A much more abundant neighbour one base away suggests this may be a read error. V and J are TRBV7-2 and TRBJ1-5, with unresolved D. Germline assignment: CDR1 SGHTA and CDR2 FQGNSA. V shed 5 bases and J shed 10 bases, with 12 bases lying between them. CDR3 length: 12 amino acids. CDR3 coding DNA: TGTGCCAGCAGCCCCGCCTCCGATCCCCAGCATTTT. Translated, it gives CASSPASDPQHF.

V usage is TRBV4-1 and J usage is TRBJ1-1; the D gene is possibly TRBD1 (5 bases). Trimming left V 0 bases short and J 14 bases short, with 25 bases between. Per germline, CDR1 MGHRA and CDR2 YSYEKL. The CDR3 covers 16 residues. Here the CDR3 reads CASSQEGSGRDGWRFF. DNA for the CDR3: TGCGCCAGCAGCCAAGAAGGTTCGGGCAGGGACGGTTGGCGGTTCTTT.

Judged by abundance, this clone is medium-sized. CDR3 bases: TGTGCCAGCAGTGAATCTCAGGTCAATGAGCAGTTCTTC. Its protein product is CASSESQVNEQFF. V is TRBV25-1 and J is TRBJ2-1; D ambiguous. CDR1 is MGHDK and CDR2 is SYGVNS in the germline V gene. Deletions cut 1 base from V and 6 bases from J, with 7 bases between. The CDR3 is 13 amino acids.

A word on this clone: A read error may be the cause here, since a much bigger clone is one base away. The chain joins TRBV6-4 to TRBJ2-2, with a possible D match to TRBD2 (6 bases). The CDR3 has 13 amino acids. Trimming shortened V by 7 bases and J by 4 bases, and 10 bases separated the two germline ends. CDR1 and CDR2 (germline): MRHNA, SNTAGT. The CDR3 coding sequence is TGTGCCAGCATTAACGGGAGCACCGGGGAGCTGTTTTTT. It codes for CASINGSTGELFF.

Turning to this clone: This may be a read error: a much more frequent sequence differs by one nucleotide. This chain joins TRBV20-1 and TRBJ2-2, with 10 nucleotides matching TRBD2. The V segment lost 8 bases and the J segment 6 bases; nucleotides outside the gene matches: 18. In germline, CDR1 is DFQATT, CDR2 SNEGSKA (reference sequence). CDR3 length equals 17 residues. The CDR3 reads CSSSKQLVAGGAGELFF. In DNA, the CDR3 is TGCAGTTCCTCTAAGCAGTTGGTAGCGGGAGGAGCCGGGGAGCTGTTTTTT.

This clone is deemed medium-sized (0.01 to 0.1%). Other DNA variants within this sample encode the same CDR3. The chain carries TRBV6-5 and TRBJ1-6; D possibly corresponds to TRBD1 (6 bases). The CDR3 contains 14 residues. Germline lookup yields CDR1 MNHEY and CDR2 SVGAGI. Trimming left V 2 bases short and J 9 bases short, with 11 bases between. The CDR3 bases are TGTGCCAGCAGTTACGCACAGGGAGGTTCACCCCTCCACTTT. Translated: CASSYAQGGSPLHF.

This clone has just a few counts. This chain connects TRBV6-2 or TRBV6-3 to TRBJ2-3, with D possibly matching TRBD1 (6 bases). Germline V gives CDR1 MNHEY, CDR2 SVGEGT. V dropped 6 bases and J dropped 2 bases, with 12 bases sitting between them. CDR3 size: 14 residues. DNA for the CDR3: TGTGCCAGCAGCGGACAGCCATACACAGATACGCAGTATTTT. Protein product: CASSGQPYTDTQYF.

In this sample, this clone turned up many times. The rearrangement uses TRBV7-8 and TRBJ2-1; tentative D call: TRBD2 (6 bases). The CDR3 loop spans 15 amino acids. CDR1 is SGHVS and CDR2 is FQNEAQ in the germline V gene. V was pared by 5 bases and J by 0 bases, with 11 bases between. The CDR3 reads CASSASGDSYNEQFF. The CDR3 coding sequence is TGTGCCAGCAGCGCATCGGGAGACTCCTACAATGAGCAGTTCTTC.

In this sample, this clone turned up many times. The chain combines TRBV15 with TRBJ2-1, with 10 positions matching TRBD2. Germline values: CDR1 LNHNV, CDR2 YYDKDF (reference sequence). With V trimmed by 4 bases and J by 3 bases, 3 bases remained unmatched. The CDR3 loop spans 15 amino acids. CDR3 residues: CATSIRTSGYNEQFF. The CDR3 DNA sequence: TGTGCCACCAGCATCCGGACTAGCGGCTACAATGAGCAGTTCTTC.

Here the CDR3 DNA reads TGTGCCAGCAGTTTCTGCAGGGATCAGCCCCAGTATTTT. This sequence encodes CASSFCRDQPQYF. The rearrangement uses TRBV12-3 or TRBV12-4 and TRBJ1-5; TRBD1 is a possible D gene (5 bases). The J call is doubtful: the DNA matches TRBJ2-3 better. This CDR3 has 13 residues.

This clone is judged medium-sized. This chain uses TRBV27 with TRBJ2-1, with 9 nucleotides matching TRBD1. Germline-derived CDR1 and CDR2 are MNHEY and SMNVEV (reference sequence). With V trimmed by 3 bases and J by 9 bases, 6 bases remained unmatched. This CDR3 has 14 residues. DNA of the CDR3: TGTGCCAGCAGTTTCGCGGACAGGGGAGGTGAGCAGTTCTTC. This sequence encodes CASSFADRGGEQFF.

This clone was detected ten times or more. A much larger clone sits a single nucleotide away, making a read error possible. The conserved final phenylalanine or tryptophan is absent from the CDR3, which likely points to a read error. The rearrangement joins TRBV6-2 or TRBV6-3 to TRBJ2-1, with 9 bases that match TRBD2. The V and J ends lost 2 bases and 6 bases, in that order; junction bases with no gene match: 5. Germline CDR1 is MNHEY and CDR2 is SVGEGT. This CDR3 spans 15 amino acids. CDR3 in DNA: TGTGCCAGCAGTTACGGCGGGAGGGTCGGCAATGAGCAGTTCCTC. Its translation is CASSYGGRVGNEQFL.

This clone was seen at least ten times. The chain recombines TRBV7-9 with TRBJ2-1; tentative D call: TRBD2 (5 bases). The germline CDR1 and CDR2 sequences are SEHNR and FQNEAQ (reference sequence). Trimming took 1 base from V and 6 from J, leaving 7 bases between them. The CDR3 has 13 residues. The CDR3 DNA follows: TGTGCCAGCAGCTTAGTAGAGGGCAATGAGCAGTTCTTC. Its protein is CASSLVEGNEQFF.